This is a list of T cell receptor beta chains from one sample in a study of control samples from healthy donors and cancer patients. The protocol was immunoSEQ multiplex PCR, while the TCRdb copy is restricted to in-frame clones and leaves out a portion. The sample lists approximately 160,000 clones; 85% to 95% were seen once. Sequencing was carried out using blood. The source is a woman between 18 and 29 years old in good health. Both conserved end residues are part of each CDR3. The D gene is left open where the match is weak. Size is omitted from some rows. Given values are once, few, many or a class for expanded clones.

j_gene: TRBJ2-3
v_gene: TRBV2
d_gene: NA
abundance: NA
CDR3aa: CASRPGTRTDTQYF
CDR3nt: TGTGCCAGCAGGCCGGGAACCCGAACAGATACGCAGTATTTT

j_gene: TRBJ2-7
v_gene: TRBV2
d_gene: TRBD2
abundance: NA
CDR3aa: CASSGPGSGRAGEQYF
CDR3nt: TGTGCCAGCAGTGGCCCGGGGAGCGGGAGGGCGGGGGAGCAGTACTTC

j_gene: TRBJ1-1
v_gene: TRBV18
d_gene: NA
abundance: NA
CDR3aa: CASSPPSTEAFF
CDR3nt: TGTGCCAGCTCACCACCTTCCACTGAAGCTTTCTTT

j_gene: TRBJ2-1
v_gene: TRBV11-2
d_gene: NA
abundance: NA
CDR3aa: CASSLVRSSYNEQFF
CDR3nt: TGTGCCAGCAGCTTAGTTCGGAGTTCCTACAATGAGCAGTTCTTC

j_gene: TRBJ2-2
v_gene: TRBV5-3
d_gene: TRBD2
abundance: once
CDR3aa: CARSLFRRLAGALNTGELFF
CDR3nt: TGTGCCAGAAGCTTGTTTAGGAGGCTAGCGGGAGCTCTGAACACCGGGGAGCTGTTTTTT

j_gene: TRBJ2-2
v_gene: TRBV5-1
d_gene: NA
abundance: NA
CDR3aa: CASSLGHSRPTGELFF
CDR3nt: TGCGCCAGCAGCCTGGGGCATAGCCGGCCCACCGGGGAGCTGTTTTTT

j_gene: TRBJ1-5
v_gene: TRBV19
d_gene: NA
abundance: NA
CDR3aa: CASSRDPRGVNQPQHF
CDR3nt: TGTGCCAGTAGTAGGGACCCCCGAGGGGTTAATCAGCCCCAGCATTTT

j_gene: TRBJ1-2
v_gene: TRBV2
d_gene: NA
abundance: NA
CDR3aa: CASSDSGNYGYTF
CDR3nt: TGTGCCAGCAGTGACTCCGGGAACTATGGCTACACCTTC

j_gene: TRBJ1-3
v_gene: TRBV21-1
d_gene: NA
abundance: NA
CDR3aa: CASSKGGLRPLGNTIYF
CDR3nt: TGTGCCAGCAGCAAAGGGGGACTCCGTCCTCTAGGAAACACCATATATTTT

j_gene: TRBJ1-4
v_gene: TRBV9
d_gene: NA
abundance: NA
CDR3aa: CASSSRMATNEKLFF
CDR3nt: TGTGCCAGCAGCTCCCGAATGGCGACTAATGAAAAACTGTTTTTT

j_gene: TRBJ2-7
v_gene: TRBV5-1
d_gene: TRBD1
abundance: NA
CDR3aa: CASSRSEGGFHEQYF
CDR3nt: TGCGCCAGCAGCCGGTCGGAAGGGGGCTTCCACGAGCAGTACTTC

j_gene: TRBJ1-1
v_gene: TRBV28
d_gene: NA
abundance: NA
CDR3aa: CASSLEMNTEAFF
CDR3nt: TGTGCCAGCAGTTTAGAGATGAACACTGAAGCTTTCTTT

j_gene: TRBJ2-7
v_gene: TRBV29-1
d_gene: TRBD1
abundance: NA
CDR3aa: CSVTGTDTYEQYF
CDR3nt: TGCAGCGTTACCGGGACAGATACCTACGAGCAGTACTTC

j_gene: TRBJ1-2
v_gene: TRBV4-1
d_gene: NA
abundance: NA
CDR3aa: CASSQAGRGRINYGYTF
CDR3nt: TGCGCCAGCAGCCAAGCCGGCCGGGGGAGGATTAACTATGGCTACACCTTC

j_gene: TRBJ1-1
v_gene: TRBV19
d_gene: NA
abundance: NA
CDR3aa: CASSWGGNTEAFF
CDR3nt: TGTGCCAGTAGTTGGGGGGGAAACACTGAAGCTTTCTTT

j_gene: TRBJ1-1
v_gene: TRBV12-3/TRBV12-4
d_gene: NA
abundance: NA
CDR3aa: CASSLSGTVAFF
CDR3nt: TGTGCCAGCAGTTTAAGCGGGACGGTAGCTTTCTTT

j_gene: TRBJ2-7
v_gene: TRBV28
d_gene: NA
abundance: NA
CDR3aa: CASSSRLLPYEQYF
CDR3nt: TGTGCCAGCAGTTCCAGACTATTACCCTACGAGCAGTACTTC

j_gene: TRBJ2-1
v_gene: TRBV3-1/TRBV3-2
d_gene: NA
abundance: NA
CDR3aa: CASSHRADEQFF
CDR3nt: TGTGCCAGCAGTCATAGGGCTGATGAGCAGTTCTTC

j_gene: TRBJ1-2
v_gene: TRBV12-3/TRBV12-4
d_gene: TRBD1
abundance: NA
CDR3aa: CASSFDRVNGYTF
CDR3nt: TGTGCCAGCAGTTTCGACAGGGTGAACGGCTACACCTTC

j_gene: TRBJ2-5
v_gene: TRBV5-8
d_gene: NA
abundance: NA
CDR3aa: CASSLDLRMWETQYF
CDR3nt: TGTGCCAGCAGCTTGGACCTCAGGATGTGGGAGACCCAGTACTTC

j_gene: TRBJ2-7
v_gene: TRBV2
d_gene: NA
abundance: NA
CDR3aa: CASSDRRGAYEQYF
CDR3nt: TGTGCCAGCAGTGATCGCAGGGGGGCCTACGAGCAGTACTTC

j_gene: TRBJ2-3
v_gene: TRBV5-1
d_gene: TRBD1
abundance: NA
CDR3aa: CASSFIPPGGYTDTQYF
CDR3nt: TGCGCCAGCAGCTTCATCCCCCCAGGGGGTTACACAGATACGCAGTATTTT

j_gene: TRBJ1-4
v_gene: TRBV5-1
d_gene: TRBD1
abundance: once
CDR3aa: CASSVDRVDEKLFF
CDR3nt: TGCGCCAGCAGCGTGGACAGGGTTGATGAAAAACTGTTTTTT

j_gene: TRBJ1-4
v_gene: TRBV25-1
d_gene: TRBD1
abundance: once
CDR3aa: CASSETRTGREKLFF
CDR3nt: TGTGCCAGCAGTGAAACGAGGACAGGTCGGGAAAAACTGTTTTTT

j_gene: TRBJ2-6
v_gene: TRBV5-1
d_gene: NA
abundance: NA
CDR3aa: CASSLGSGANVLTF
CDR3nt: TGCGCCAGCAGCTTGGGCTCTGGGGCCAACGTCCTGACTTTC

j_gene: TRBJ2-7
v_gene: TRBV5-6
d_gene: NA
abundance: once
CDR3aa: CASSVLRQAQYF
CDR3nt: TGTGCCAGCAGCGTGTTGCGACAGGCTCAGTACTTC

j_gene: TRBJ1-2
v_gene: TRBV7-2
d_gene: NA
abundance: NA
CDR3aa: CASSLASANIRGYTF
CDR3nt: TGTGCCAGCAGCTTAGCGTCAGCTAATATTCGGGGCTACACCTTC

j_gene: TRBJ1-4
v_gene: TRBV7-2
d_gene: NA
abundance: NA
CDR3aa: CASSQHWTDNNEKLFF
CDR3nt: TGTGCCAGCAGCCAACATTGGACCGATAATAATGAAAAACTGTTTTTT

j_gene: TRBJ1-1
v_gene: TRBV11-3
d_gene: NA
abundance: NA
CDR3aa: CASSLGLNTEAFF
CDR3nt: TGCGCCAGCAGCTTAGGGCTGAACACTGAAGCTTTCTTT

j_gene: TRBJ1-1
v_gene: TRBV6-5
d_gene: NA
abundance: once
CDR3aa: CASSYSGEAFF
CDR3nt: TGTGCCAGCAGTTACTCTGGTGAAGCTTTCTTT

j_gene: TRBJ1-2
v_gene: TRBV6-5
d_gene: NA
abundance: NA
CDR3aa: CASSYSVLGNYGYTF
CDR3nt: TGTGCCAGCAGTTACTCGGTCCTGGGGAACTATGGCTACACCTTC

j_gene: TRBJ1-4
v_gene: TRBV18
d_gene: NA
abundance: NA
CDR3aa: CASSPNRQHNEKLFF
CDR3nt: TGTGCCAGCTCACCAAATCGGCAGCATAATGAAAAACTGTTTTTT

j_gene: TRBJ1-2
v_gene: TRBV5-6
d_gene: NA
abundance: NA
CDR3aa: CASTIPGNYGYTF
CDR3nt: TGTGCCAGCACCATCCCGGGAAACTATGGCTACACCTTC

j_gene: TRBJ2-7
v_gene: TRBV10-1
d_gene: NA
abundance: NA
CDR3aa: CASSRDLGYEQYF
CDR3nt: TGCGCCAGCTCCCGGGACTTGGGGTACGAGCAGTACTTC

j_gene: TRBJ2-5
v_gene: TRBV3-1/TRBV3-2
d_gene: TRBD2
abundance: NA
CDR3aa: CASSQVRTSGDETQYF
CDR3nt: TGTGCCAGCAGCCAAGTGAGGACTAGCGGGGATGAGACCCAGTACTTC

j_gene: TRBJ2-3
v_gene: TRBV10-3
d_gene: TRBD2
abundance: NA
CDR3aa: CAISNSGGAHTQYF
CDR3nt: TGTGCCATCAGCAATAGCGGGGGGGCCCATACGCAGTATTTT

j_gene: TRBJ1-1
v_gene: TRBV27
d_gene: NA
abundance: NA
CDR3aa: CASSPAGLRENTEAFF
CDR3nt: TGTGCCAGCAGTCCTGCAGGGCTCCGCGAGAACACTGAAGCTTTCTTT

j_gene: TRBJ1-3
v_gene: TRBV6-5
d_gene: TRBD1
abundance: NA
CDR3aa: CASSWTGAPGNTIYF
CDR3nt: TGTGCCAGCAGTTGGACAGGGGCGCCTGGAAACACCATATATTTT

j_gene: TRBJ2-7
v_gene: TRBV4-2
d_gene: TRBD2
abundance: few
CDR3aa: CASSQRAGGPYEQYF
CDR3nt: TGTGCCAGCAGCCAAAGGGCGGGGGGGCCTTACGAGCAGTACTTC

j_gene: TRBJ1-1
v_gene: TRBV7-9
d_gene: NA
abundance: NA
CDR3aa: CASSFPSNTEAFF
CDR3nt: TGTGCCAGCAGCTTCCCTTCCAACACTGAAGCTTTCTTT

j_gene: TRBJ1-1
v_gene: TRBV7-9
d_gene: NA
abundance: NA
CDR3aa: CASSPPGSAAFF
CDR3nt: TGTGCCAGCAGCCCCCCCGGTTCGGCAGCTTTCTTT

j_gene: TRBJ1-1
v_gene: TRBV5-1
d_gene: NA
abundance: NA
CDR3aa: CASRPGRGDTEAFF
CDR3nt: TGCGCCAGCAGACCGGGTCGGGGGGACACTGAAGCTTTCTTT

j_gene: TRBJ1-1
v_gene: TRBV27
d_gene: TRBD1
abundance: NA
CDR3aa: CASSLSRQGTEAFF
CDR3nt: TGTGCCAGCAGTTTATCCCGACAGGGAACTGAAGCTTTCTTT

j_gene: TRBJ2-1
v_gene: TRBV7-6
d_gene: NA
abundance: NA
CDR3aa: CASSPGGNEQFF
CDR3nt: TGTGCCAGCAGCCCCGGTGGGAATGAGCAGTTCTTC

j_gene: TRBJ2-3
v_gene: TRBV5-6
d_gene: NA
abundance: NA
CDR3aa: CASSFEGITDTQYF
CDR3nt: TGTGCCAGCAGCTTCGAGGGTATCACAGATACGCAGTATTTT

j_gene: TRBJ2-1
v_gene: TRBV7-8
d_gene: NA
abundance: NA
CDR3aa: CASSLSRDRPALYNEQFF
CDR3nt: TGTGCCAGCAGCTTATCACGTGACAGGCCGGCTTTGTACAATGAGCAGTTCTTC

j_gene: TRBJ2-4
v_gene: TRBV7-3
d_gene: NA
abundance: NA
CDR3aa: CASSFWQGGGNIQYF
CDR3nt: TGTGCCAGCAGCTTTTGGCAGGGTGGGGGAAACATTCAGTACTTC

j_gene: TRBJ1-3
v_gene: TRBV27
d_gene: NA
abundance: NA
CDR3aa: CASSSAGPDGLGNTIYF
CDR3nt: TGTGCCAGCAGTTCTGCCGGCCCCGACGGTCTTGGAAACACCATATATTTT

j_gene: TRBJ2-2
v_gene: TRBV6-2/TRBV6-3
d_gene: NA
abundance: NA
CDR3aa: CASSSQGSTGELFF
CDR3nt: TGTGCCAGCAGTTCCCAGGGTTCGACCGGGGAGCTGTTTTTT

j_gene: TRBJ1-5
v_gene: TRBV20-1
d_gene: NA
abundance: NA
CDR3aa: CSASLQGRNQPQHF
CDR3nt: TGCAGTGCTAGTTTACAGGGTAGGAATCAGCCCCAGCATTTT

j_gene: TRBJ2-1
v_gene: TRBV20-1
d_gene: NA
abundance: NA
CDR3aa: CSAPWTYQPFF
CDR3nt: TGCAGTGCTCCATGGACGTACCAGCCGTTCTTC

j_gene: TRBJ1-2
v_gene: TRBV10-2
d_gene: NA
abundance: NA
CDR3aa: CASSDQNNYGYTF
CDR3nt: TGCGCCAGCAGTGACCAGAACAACTATGGCTACACCTTC

j_gene: TRBJ2-7
v_gene: TRBV7-9
d_gene: NA
abundance: NA
CDR3aa: CASSFETYEQYF
CDR3nt: TGTGCCAGCAGCTTTGAGACATACGAGCAGTACTTC

j_gene: TRBJ1-2
v_gene: TRBV6-5
d_gene: NA
abundance: NA
CDR3aa: CASSYLARDGYTF
CDR3nt: TGTGCCAGCAGTTACTTGGCGAGGGATGGCTACACCTTC

j_gene: TRBJ2-1
v_gene: TRBV2
d_gene: TRBD2
abundance: NA
CDR3aa: CAIGRIGTRSYNEQFF
CDR3nt: TGTGCCATCGGGAGAATCGGGACTAGGAGCTACAATGAGCAGTTCTTC